This T cell receptor (beta chain) originates from a study of cytomegalovirus exposure and HLA in healthy donors. Study findings and constraints: 87-base-pair reads could not separate some V segments, including TRBV6-2 and TRBV6-3. Most TCR sequences were seen very rarely across donors, but some public TCRs occurred in many. As a later analysis showed, several of the most significant clusters appeared to be linked to common viral pathogens.

In regard to this clone: The antigen remains unidentified.

Amplification used 60 Vbeta primers and 13 Jbeta primers. Sequencing was performed with immunoSEQ multiplex PCR; in TCRdb, only in-frame clones are kept and a portion is missing. The sample yields approximately 120,000 clones, about 82% seen once. CDR3 length: 18 amino acids. Germline CDR1 is SGHAT and CDR2 is FQNNGV. The V and J ends lost 2 bases and 6 bases, in that order; junction bases with no gene match: 16. The sequenced sample was PBMCs. The source is a man aged 45-60 years in good health and CMV-seronegative. The gene calls are TRBV11-2 and TRBJ2-1; TRBD2 matches at 7 bases. The CDR3 DNA reads TGTGCCAGCAGCTTATGGGCGGGGGTGGCAGGTAAAGGCAATGAGCAGTTCTTC. As protein: CASSLWAGVAGKGNEQFF.